This T cell receptor (beta chain) is drawn from a study of blood T cell repertoires in COVID-19. Background on the study: Sites in the United States, Italy and Spain provided acute and convalescent COVID-19 samples.

The V end lost 7 bases, the J end lost 0 bases, and 12 bases lay between the germline ends. Germline V gene data show CDR1 as MNHEY and CDR2 as SVGAGI. The CDR3 runs 14 residues. Only in-frame clones appear in the TCRdb table, and some are missing; sequencing was by immunoSEQ multiplex PCR. The repertoire holds 250,000 to 300,000 clones, 88% seen once, with over 2% in the top ten. The sequencing sample was made of PBMCs or T cells enriched from blood (not recorded which). The sequence came from a woman in her fifties or sixties in a cohort exposed to, infected with or recovered from COVID-19 (not recorded which). V is TRBV6-5 and J is TRBJ1-1, with a tentative D call TRBD1 (6 bases). The CDR3 DNA reads TGTGCCAGCAAGGGGGACACCATGAACACTGAAGCTTTCTTT. Translated, it gives CASKGDTMNTEAFF.